This T cell receptor (beta chain) was identified in a study of beta chain features in type 1 diabetes. Sequenced material consisted of expressed TCRB transcripts (all of the isolated RNA was reverse transcribed). The repertoire was sequenced with immunoSEQ multiplex PCR; TCRdb's copy has only in-frame clones and lacks some. Counted here are roughly 610,000 clones, around 15% occurring once; the ten biggest clones make up roughly 0.098%. The germline V gene has CDR1 SGHTA and CDR2 FQGTGA. The CDR3 spans 16 residues. V gave up 1 base and J gave up 5 bases, with 17 bases separating them. This clone was seen a few times.

The chain combines TRBV7-3 with TRBJ1-2, with a weak D call TRBD1 (6 bases). Material: naive CD4+ T cells from blood. The TCR was taken from a man between 18 and 29 years old in good health. The CDR3 DNA follows: TGTGCCAGCAGCTTAAAGGGCGGCGGGACACGGTATGGCTACACCTTC. Protein: CASSLKGGGTRYGYTF. Together with reference TRBV7-3 and TRBJ1-2, the CDR3 gives the full variable domain: GAGVSQTPSNKVTEKGKYVELRCDPISGHTALYWYRQSLGQGPEFLIYFQGTGAADDSGLPNDRFFAVRPEGSVSTLKIQRTERGDSAVYLCASSLKGGGTRYGYTFGSGTRLTVV.